The clone carrying this T cell receptor beta chain was observed at least ten times. Its antigen is not known. This entry comes from a study of T cells after yellow fever vaccination. Study-level information: Where fractions had low cell numbers, libraries were prepared from them with the SMART-Seq v4 Ultra Low Input RNA kit. Findings and caveats of the study: Reappearance after the booster was observed for most primary-vaccination clones (96% CD4, about 85% CD8). The bulk population could contribute abundant contaminating clonotypes to FACS-sorted repertoires.

The CDR3 is made up of 15 amino acids. Germline assignment: CDR1 ENHRY and CDR2 SYGVKD. The germline V and J ends were trimmed by 6 bases and 4 bases, with 13 bases remaining between them. Generation of TCR cDNA used 5'RACE template switching (which added a universal primer site and UMIs). Using its own MiXCR run on the 5' RACE reads, TCRdb lists one record per CDR3 protein. The table lists 200,000 to 300,000 distinct CDR3 sequences, roughly 4% of them singletons. The V and J genes are TRBV10-3 and TRBJ2-6; D perhaps matches TRBD2 (5 bases). The sequence was collected from a young man who received the YFV17D yellow fever vaccine. Sequencing was performed on PBMCs, taken 15 days after the yellow fever booster vaccination. CDR3: CAISRGLQGANVLTF. DNA of the CDR3: TGTGCCATCAGCCGAGGACTCCAAGGGGCCAACGTCCTGACTTTC.